The present entry profiles one T cell receptor beta chain with its context. Germline CDR1 LNHDA, CDR2 SQIVND (reference sequence). V trimming: 7 bases; J trimming: 8 bases; junction bases outside the gene matches: 13. This CDR3 has 14 amino acids. The data derive from a study of blood T cell repertoires in COVID-19. Study details: Material from acute and convalescent COVID-19 was sourced from the United States, Italy and Spain. T cells, B-cell-depleted T cells, or PBMCs supplied cDNA or gDNA.

In the source study's methods: Estimates of nucleated cell counts were drawn from the amplification of reference gene primers. Sequenced by immunoSEQ multiplex PCR; TCRdb stores in-frame clones only, minus some. That table furnishes V, J and clone size, whereas the DNA furnished D and trimming. The table lists approximately 500,000 clones, roughly nine tenths of them singletons, with approximately 0.9% in the top ten. Enrollment of patients from Seattle took place during active infection, with longitudinal follow-up. Sample: peripheral blood. The chain is built from TRBV19 and TRBJ1-2, with 7 bases fitting TRBD1. The source is a man between 18 and 35 years old with COVID-19, enrolled during active disease. The CDR3 bases are TGTGCCAGTAAGGTCCACGACAGGGACGGAGGCTACACCTTC. Translating gives CASKVHDRDGGYTF.